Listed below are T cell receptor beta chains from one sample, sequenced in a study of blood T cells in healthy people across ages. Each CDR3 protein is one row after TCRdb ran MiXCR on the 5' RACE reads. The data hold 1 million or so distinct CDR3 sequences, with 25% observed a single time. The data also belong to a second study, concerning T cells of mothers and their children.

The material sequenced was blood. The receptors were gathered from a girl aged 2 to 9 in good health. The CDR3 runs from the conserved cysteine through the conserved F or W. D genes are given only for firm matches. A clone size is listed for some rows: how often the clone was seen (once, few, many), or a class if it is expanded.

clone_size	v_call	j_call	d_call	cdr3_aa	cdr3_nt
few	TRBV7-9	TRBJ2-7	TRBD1	CASSLATGTGLYEQYF	TGTGCCAGCAGCTTAGCTACCGGGACAGGTCTTTACGAGCAGTACTTC
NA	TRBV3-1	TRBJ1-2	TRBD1	CAGSPTGGGYTF	TGTGCCGGCAGCCCGACAGGGGGTGGCTACACCTTC
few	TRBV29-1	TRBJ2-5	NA	CSVGTRETQYF	TGCAGCGTTGGGACCAGAGAGACCCAGTACTTC
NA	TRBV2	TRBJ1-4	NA	CASSEGTGTYEKLFF	TGTGCCAGCAGTGAAGGGACGGGGACCTACGAAAAACTGTTTTTT
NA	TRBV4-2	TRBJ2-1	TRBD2	CASSQGTSGSSEQFF	TGTGCCAGCAGCCAGGGGACTAGCGGGAGTAGTGAGCAGTTCTTC
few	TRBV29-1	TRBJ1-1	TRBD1	CSGPGQGNTEAFF	TGCAGCGGTCCGGGACAGGGCAACACTGAAGCTTTCTTT
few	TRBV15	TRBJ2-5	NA	CATSRDRQETQYF	TGTGCCACCAGCAGAGACAGACAAGAGACCCAGTACTTC
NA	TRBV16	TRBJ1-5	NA	CASTYSPQHNQPQHF	TGTGCCAGCACCTACTCGCCACAGCACAATCAGCCCCAGCATTTT
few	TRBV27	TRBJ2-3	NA	CASSSMTSGFGDTQYF	TGTGCCAGCAGTTCTATGACGTCCGGGTTTGGGGATACGCAGTATTTT
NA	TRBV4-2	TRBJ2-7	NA	CASSQESRSWTVYEQYF	TGTGCCAGCAGCCAAGAGAGCCGATCTTGGACAGTCTACGAGCAGTACTTC
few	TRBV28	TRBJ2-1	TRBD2	CASNKAGERYEQFF	TGTGCCAGCAACAAAGCGGGAGAGAGATATGAGCAGTTCTTC
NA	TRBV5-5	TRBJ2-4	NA	CASSFRSEGAKNIQYF	TGTGCCAGCAGCTTTCGTTCCGAGGGGGCCAAAAACATTCAGTACTTC
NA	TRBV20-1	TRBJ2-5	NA	CSADDTSSLTQYF	TGCAGTGCCGATGACACATCAAGCCTTACCCAGTACTTC
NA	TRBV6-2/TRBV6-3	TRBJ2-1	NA	CASSYSDRNEQFF	TGTGCCAGCAGTTACTCTGACAGGAATGAGCAGTTCTTC
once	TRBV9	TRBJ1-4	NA	CASSVGGDNEKLFF	TGTGCCAGCAGCGTAGGGGGGGATAATGAAAAACTGTTTTTT
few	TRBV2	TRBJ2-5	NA	CASRAEDETQYF	TGTGCCAGCAGGGCAGAGGACGAGACCCAGTACTTC
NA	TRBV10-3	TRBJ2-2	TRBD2	CAISEASSGVYTGELFF	TGTGCCATCAGTGAGGCGTCTAGCGGGGTCTACACCGGGGAGCTGTTTTTT
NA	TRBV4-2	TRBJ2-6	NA	CASSQDVMGYGANVLTF	TGTGCCAGCAGCCAAGATGTGATGGGTTACGGGGCCAACGTCCTGACTTTC
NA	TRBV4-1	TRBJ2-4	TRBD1	CASSQSGQGAKNIQYF	TGCGCCAGCAGCCAATCAGGACAGGGGGCCAAAAACATTCAGTACTTC
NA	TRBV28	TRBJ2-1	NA	CASSLPGGGEFF	TGTGCCAGCAGTTTACCCGGGGGCGGGGAGTTCTTC
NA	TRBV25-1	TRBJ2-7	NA	CASTTGVEQYF	TGTGCCAGCACCACTGGGGTCGAGCAGTACTTC
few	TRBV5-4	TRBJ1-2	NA	CASSLLPGKYGYTF	TGTGCCAGCAGCTTGCTCCCAGGGAAATATGGCTACACCTTC
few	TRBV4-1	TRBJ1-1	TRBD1	CASSQGLQGMGVSTEAFF	TGCGCCAGCAGCCAAGGATTACAGGGGATGGGAGTGAGCACTGAAGCTTTCTTT
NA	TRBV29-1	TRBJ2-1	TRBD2	CSASAGEGRNEQFF	TGCAGCGCTTCAGCGGGAGAGGGTAGGAATGAGCAGTTCTTC